The rows below give T cell receptor beta chains drawn from one sample of a study of CD8 T cells in ankylosing spondylitis. MiXCR, applied by TCRdb to the 5' RACE reads, yields one record per CDR3 protein. The top ten hold 7.3% of the sample, which has about 140,000 distinct CDR3 sequences, roughly 8% seen once. The specimen was synovial fluid, either unsorted or a sorted T cell fraction (not recorded which). The receptors were gathered from a male donor with ankylosing spondylitis. The CDR3 runs from the conserved cysteine through the conserved F or W. A D gene is named only where the DNA matches it firmly. A clone size is listed for some rows: how often the clone was seen (once, few, many), or a class if it is expanded.

V gene,D gene,clone size,J gene,CDR3 protein,CDR3 DNA
TRBV10-3,-,many,TRBJ2-3,CAISGTSDTQYF,TGTGCCATCAGTGGGACATCCGATACGCAGTATTTT
TRBV7-3,TRBD1,few,TRBJ1-6,CASSFTGGQDSPLHF,TGTGCCAGCAGCTTTACAGGGGGTCAGGATTCACCCCTCCACTTT
TRBV9,TRBD1,medium-sized,TRBJ2-5,CASSAGQGRETQYF,TGTGCCAGCAGCGCAGGACAGGGAAGAGAGACCCAGTACTTC
TRBV6-5,TRBD1,few,TRBJ1-4,CASSYSRQGEDEKLFF,TGTGCCAGCAGTTACTCTCGACAGGGCGAGGATGAAAAACTGTTTTTT
TRBV7-9,-,many,TRBJ1-5,CASSATAVGNQPQHF,TGTGCCAGCAGCGCCACCGCTGTGGGGAATCAGCCCCAGCATTTT
TRBV20-1,TRBD1,-,TRBJ1-2,CSARVSGGSYGYTF,TGCAGTGCTAGGGTCTCAGGGGGCAGCTATGGCTACACCTTC
TRBV20-1,-,many,TRBJ1-5,CSASELRSGFNQPQHF,TGCAGTGCTAGCGAGCTGAGATCAGGCTTCAATCAGCCCCAGCATTTT
TRBV11-2,-,many,TRBJ2-3,CASSLLPGSTPTDTQYF,TGTGCCAGCAGCTTGTTACCGGGATCCACTCCCACAGATACGCAGTATTTT
TRBV2,-,many,TRBJ2-7,CASSRGNYEQYF,TGTGCCAGCAGCAGGGGCAACTACGAGCAGTACTTC
TRBV10-3,-,few,TRBJ1-2,CAISDRPNYGYTF,TGTGCCATCAGTGACAGGCCGAACTATGGCTACACCTTC
TRBV20-1,TRBD1,many,TRBJ1-1,CSAESRDRGDTEAFF,TGCAGTGCAGAGAGCAGGGACAGGGGTGACACTGAAGCTTTCTTT
TRBV24-1,-,few,TRBJ1-2,CATSDLIGTYYGYTF,TGTGCCACCAGTGATTTGATAGGGACCTACTATGGCTACACCTTC
TRBV5-1,-,medium-sized,TRBJ2-7,CASSLRPDTYEQYF,TGCGCCAGCAGCTTGCGGCCCGACACCTACGAGCAGTACTTC
TRBV20-1,TRBD2,-,TRBJ2-7,CSARGFVAGVNHEQYF,TGCAGTGCTAGAGGGTTCGTGGCGGGAGTTAACCACGAGCAGTACTTC
TRBV29-1,-,many,TRBJ2-3,CSVEWGSTDTQYF,TGCAGCGTTGAGTGGGGGAGCACAGATACGCAGTATTTT
TRBV2,-,many,TRBJ1-6,CASSDRANSPLHF,TGTGCCAGCAGTGACAGGGCAAATTCACCCCTCCACTTT
TRBV5-1,TRBD1,many,TRBJ2-3,CASSPRTGDTDTQYF,TGCGCCAGCAGTCCCCGAACAGGGGACACAGATACGCAGTATTTT
TRBV5-1,TRBD1,few,TRBJ2-5,CASRADRAQETQYF,TGCGCCAGCAGAGCGGACAGGGCCCAAGAGACCCAGTACTTC
TRBV20-1,TRBD1,many,TRBJ2-7,CSASRGTVDEQYF,TGCAGTGCCTCCAGGGGGACAGTCGACGAGCAGTACTTC
TRBV10-3,TRBD1,many,TRBJ2-7,CAISTTGQTAYEQYF,TGTGCCATCAGCACCACGGGACAGACAGCCTACGAGCAGTACTTC
TRBV6-1,TRBD2,-,TRBJ2-1,CASSRSGRAHNEQFF,TGTGCCAGCAGCCGTAGCGGGAGGGCTCACAATGAGCAGTTCTTC
TRBV7-6,-,many,TRBJ2-7,CASSLDEGVGYEQYF,TGTGCCAGCAGCTTAGACGAGGGAGTAGGCTACGAGCAGTACTTC
TRBV19,-,-,TRBJ1-5,CASSQVRVQPQHF,TGTGCCAGTAGCCAAGTCAGGGTTCAGCCCCAGCATTTT
TRBV20-1,-,many,TRBJ2-1,CSARDWGGARNEQFF,TGCAGTGCTAGAGATTGGGGCGGAGCGCGAAATGAGCAGTTCTTC
TRBV6-1,TRBD1,-,TRBJ2-2,CASSRQGAGAGELFF,TGTGCCAGCAGCCGACAGGGGGCGGGCGCCGGGGAGCTGTTTTTT
TRBV6-1,-,few,TRBJ2-3,CASSARLSHTQYF,TGTGCCAGCAGTGCCCGACTGAGCCATACGCAGTATTTT
TRBV11-2,TRBD2,-,TRBJ2-2,CASSLNYPSGVTGELFF,TGTGCCAGCAGCTTAAACTACCCTAGCGGGGTTACCGGGGAGCTGTTTTTT
TRBV4-3,-,many,TRBJ2-2,CASSQEKGAGELFF,TGCGCCAGCAGCCAAGAAAAAGGGGCCGGGGAGCTGTTTTTT
TRBV28,-,-,TRBJ1-2,CASSLAGDNGYTF,TGTGCCAGCAGTTTAGCAGGGGATAATGGCTACACCTTC
TRBV19,TRBD1,few,TRBJ2-7,CASSPSGTGSYEQYF,TGTGCCAGTAGCCCCTCCGGGACAGGGTCCTACGAGCAGTACTTC
TRBV12-3/TRBV12-4,TRBD1,-,TRBJ1-1,CASSDRGRDTEAFF,TGTGCCAGCAGCGACAGGGGGAGGGACACTGAAGCTTTCTTT
TRBV10-3,-,many,TRBJ2-2,CAISQQGRGAGTGELFF,TGTGCCATCAGCCAACAGGGTAGGGGCGCTGGGACCGGGGAGCTGTTTTTT
TRBV19,-,-,TRBJ1-3,CASSEQHSGNTIYF,TGTGCCAGTAGTGAACAGCACTCTGGAAACACCATATATTTT
TRBV28,TRBD1,many,TRBJ1-2,CASRGQYFNYGYTF,TGTGCCAGCAGGGGACAGTACTTTAACTATGGCTACACCTTC
TRBV6-2/TRBV6-3,-,many,TRBJ2-2,CASSYSLNRGIPFTGELFF,TGTGCCAGCAGTTACTCGTTAAATCGTGGGATTCCATTCACCGGGGAGCTGTTTTTT
TRBV6-6,-,-,TRBJ2-5,CASTRDIQETQYF,TGTGCCAGCACGCGGGACATTCAAGAGACCCAGTACTTC
TRBV12-3/TRBV12-4,-,many,TRBJ2-1,CASTPAPSYNEQFF,TGTGCCAGCACCCCGGCTCCCTCCTACAATGAGCAGTTCTTC
TRBV12-3/TRBV12-4,-,few,TRBJ2-3,CASSLEGYGTDTQYF,TGTGCCAGCAGTTTAGAGGGTTATGGCACAGATACGCAGTATTTT
TRBV12-3/TRBV12-4,-,few,TRBJ2-5,CASRPWSEETQYF,TGTGCCAGCCGACCATGGTCGGAGGAGACCCAGTACTTC
TRBV20-1,TRBD1,few,TRBJ1-2,CSARTRDRGRSGYTF,TGCAGTGCTCGGACCCGGGACAGGGGTCGGAGTGGCTACACCTTC
TRBV28,TRBD1,few,TRBJ1-1,CASSRRTGSEAFF,TGTGCCAGCAGCCGTAGGACAGGGTCAGAAGCTTTCTTT
TRBV27,-,-,TRBJ2-6,CASSLKVWGASGANVLTF,TGTGCCAGCAGTTTAAAGGTCTGGGGGGCCTCTGGGGCCAACGTCCTGACTTTC
TRBV7-8,-,-,TRBJ1-5,CASSLVPGNNQPQHF,TGTGCCAGCAGCTTAGTTCCCGGGAATAATCAGCCCCAGCATTTT
TRBV29-1,-,many,TRBJ2-3,CSVEESLLGQYF,TGCAGCGTTGAAGAGTCCCTTTTGGGGCAGTATTTT
TRBV3-1,-,many,TRBJ1-2,CASSQQGGGGYTF,TGTGCCAGCAGCCAGCAGGGAGGTGGTGGCTACACCTTC
TRBV6-2/TRBV6-3,-,-,TRBJ1-6,CATRTSGGSPLHF,TGTGCCACTAGGACCTCTGGTGGCTCACCCCTCCACTTT
TRBV9,TRBD1,many,TRBJ1-1,CASSVGRTGGTDTEAFF,TGTGCCAGCAGCGTAGGGAGGACAGGTGGGACGGACACTGAAGCTTTCTTT
TRBV27,-,few,TRBJ1-1,CASSLSSSRPVQAFF,TGTGCCAGCAGTTTATCGAGCAGCCGCCCGGTTCAAGCTTTCTTT
TRBV10-2,-,few,TRBJ2-1,CATRGSSYNEQFF,TGCGCCACTCGGGGAAGCTCCTACAATGAGCAGTTCTTC
TRBV28,-,many,TRBJ2-2,CASSSLAFGELFF,TGTGCCAGCAGTTCCCTAGCGTTCGGGGAGCTGTTTTTT
TRBV5-6,-,few,TRBJ2-7,CASSFRGGVDEQYF,TGTGCCAGCAGCTTCAGGGGTGGAGTGGACGAGCAGTACTTC
TRBV12-3/TRBV12-4,-,many,TRBJ1-2,CASSLSGGYTF,TGTGCCAGCAGTTTGAGCGGTGGCTACACCTTC
TRBV20-1,TRBD1,many,TRBJ1-4,CSWDRGEEKLFF,TGTAGTTGGGACAGGGGGGAGGAAAAACTGTTTTTT
TRBV2,-,-,TRBJ1-4,CASGPGHPNEKLFF,TGTGCCAGCGGACCGGGACACCCAAATGAAAAACTGTTTTTT